This T cell receptor (beta chain) was retrieved from a study of blood T cell repertoires in COVID-19. At the level of the study: Some COVID-19 samples were acute and others convalescent; all came from the United States, Italy and Spain.

Method: immunoSEQ multiplex PCR; TCRdb's copy keeps in-frame clones and lacks some. The sample has over 20,000 clones, over 75% seen once. This clone has more than one count but fewer than ten. Germline lookup yields CDR1 MNHEY and CDR2 SMNVEV (reference sequence). V lost 5 bases to trimming and J lost 5 bases, with 13 bases between them. This CDR3 has 15 amino acids. The chain couples TRBV27 to TRBJ1-6, with a tentative D call TRBD1 (6 bases). This TCR came from a human donor in a cohort sampled during active COVID-19. The donor label of this sample is uncertain. The sample was peripheral blood. This CDR3 is CASSPRGLDNSPLHF. The CDR3 nucleotides read TGTGCCAGCAGTCCGCGGGGGCTTGATAATTCACCCCTCCACTTT.